One sample yielded the 10 T cell receptor beta chains listed below, sequenced in a study of blood T cell repertoires in COVID-19. Assay used: immunoSEQ multiplex PCR; TCRdb lists only in-frame clones, some missing. The sample carries about 99,000 clones, about 90% recorded once. What was sequenced was peripheral blood. Every receptor here comes from a human donor in a cohort sampled during active COVID-19.

The V and J genes are TRBV6-5 and TRBJ1-5; tentative D call: TRBD1 (5 bases). Trimming shortened V by 4 bases and J by 3 bases, and 10 bases separated the two germline ends. This CDR3 has 14 amino acids. Germline loops: CDR1 MNHEY, CDR2 SVGAGI. The CDR3 region is CASSLRQSNQPQHF. In nucleotides, the CDR3 is TGTGCCAGCAGTTTGCGACAGTCCAATCAGCCCCAGCATTTT.

The chain uses TRBV5-1 and TRBJ2-7; 7 bases fit TRBD1. CDR1 and CDR2 (germline): SGHRS, YFSETQ. The CDR3 runs to 14 residues. Trimming removed 0 bases from V and 3 bases from J; junction bases left unmatched: 3. The CDR3 protein is CASSLARQGYEQYF. CDR3 nucleotides: TGCGCCAGCAGCTTGGCTCGACAGGGCTACGAGCAGTACTTC. Drawing the rest from reference TRBV5-1 and TRBJ2-7, the complete variable domain is KAGVTQTPRYLIKTRGQQVTLSCSPISGHRSVSWYQQTPGQGLQFLFEYFSETQRNKGNFPGRFSGRQFSNSRSEMNVSTLELGDSALYLCASSLARQGYEQYFGPGTRLTVT.

The chain joins TRBV7-9 to TRBJ2-2; 8 positions match TRBD1. Germline V gene sequence: CDR1 SEHNR, CDR2 FQNEAQ (reference sequence). The trim removed 4 bases at V and 6 bases at J, leaving 1 base unmatched. This CDR3 comprises 13 residues. Here the CDR3 reads CASSWTGPGELFF. The CDR3 DNA sequence: TGTGCCAGCAGCTGGACAGGGCCCGGGGAGCTGTTTTTT.

The genes are TRBV5-1 and TRBJ2-1; TRBD2 agrees at 8 bases. Germline assignment: CDR1 SGHRS and CDR2 YFSETQ. The CDR3 runs to 16 residues. V gave up 4 bases and J gave up 0 bases; unmatched junction bases: 6. For the CDR3, the DNA is TGCGCCAGCAGCCCAGGGAGCGGGAGCTCCTACAATGAGCAGTTCTTC. This sequence encodes CASSPGSGSSYNEQFF.

This chain joins TRBV19 and TRBJ1-1; 8 bases agree with TRBD1. The V and J ends lost 4 bases and 3 bases, in that order; junction bases with no gene match: 4. Germline loops: CDR1 LNHDA, CDR2 SQIVND (reference sequence). The CDR3 length is 14 residues. The chain's CDR3 is CASSKDRDYTEAFF. For the CDR3, the DNA is TGTGCCAGTAGTAAGGACAGGGATTACACTGAAGCTTTCTTT.

V is TRBV9 and J is TRBJ2-3; possible D gene TRBD2, 7 bases. V lost 4 bases and J 0 bases, leaving 12 bases between the germline ends. The CDR3 length is 15 residues. Germline lookup yields CDR1 SGDLS and CDR2 YYNGEE. The CDR3 region has the DNA TGTGCCAGCAGCTCGAGGGGGGGAAGCACAGATACGCAGTATTTT. Translated, it gives CASSSRGGSTDTQYF.

This sequence joins TRBV5-3 and TRBJ1-2; no clear D. TRBV5-3 is reported as an ORF; its role is uncertain. The CDR3 covers 13 residues. Trimming removed 4 bases from V and 1 base from J, with 8 bases in between. CDR3 in DNA: TGTGCCAGAAGCCCACGGGGTAACTATGGCTACACCTTC. The encoded protein is CARSPRGNYGYTF.

This chain joins TRBV3-1 (or the pseudogene TRBV3-2) and TRBJ2-7; 8 nucleotides match TRBD2. The CDR3 runs to 15 residues. Germline-derived CDR1 and CDR2 are LGHDT and YNNKEL (reference sequence). J lost 1 base, V lost 4 bases, and 6 bases had no gene match. Here the CDR3 DNA reads TGTGCCAGCAGCCCGTCGACTAGCGCTTCCTACGAGCAGTACTTC. Its translation: CASSPSTSASYEQYF.

The chain recombines TRBV7-3 with TRBJ2-1; 9 nucleotides agree with TRBD2. Germline V lookup: CDR1 SGHTA, CDR2 FQGTGA. The CDR3 is 15 amino acids. V was pared by 5 bases and J by 9 bases, with 11 bases of the junction left unmatched. This chain's CDR3 is CASSPRALAGTEQFF. DNA for the CDR3: TGTGCCAGCAGCCCCCGGGCTCTAGCGGGGACTGAGCAGTTCTTC.

The chain employs TRBV29-1 and TRBJ2-3; maybe TRBD1 (6 bases). The V gene's germline CDR1 is SQVTM and CDR2 ANQGSEA. With 7 bases removed from V and 5 bases from J, the gap between germline ends came to 13 bases. This CDR3 contains 12 residues. In nucleotides, the CDR3 is TGCAGCGGAAGGACAGAAAGAGATACGCAGTATTTT. Residues: CSGRTERDTQYF.